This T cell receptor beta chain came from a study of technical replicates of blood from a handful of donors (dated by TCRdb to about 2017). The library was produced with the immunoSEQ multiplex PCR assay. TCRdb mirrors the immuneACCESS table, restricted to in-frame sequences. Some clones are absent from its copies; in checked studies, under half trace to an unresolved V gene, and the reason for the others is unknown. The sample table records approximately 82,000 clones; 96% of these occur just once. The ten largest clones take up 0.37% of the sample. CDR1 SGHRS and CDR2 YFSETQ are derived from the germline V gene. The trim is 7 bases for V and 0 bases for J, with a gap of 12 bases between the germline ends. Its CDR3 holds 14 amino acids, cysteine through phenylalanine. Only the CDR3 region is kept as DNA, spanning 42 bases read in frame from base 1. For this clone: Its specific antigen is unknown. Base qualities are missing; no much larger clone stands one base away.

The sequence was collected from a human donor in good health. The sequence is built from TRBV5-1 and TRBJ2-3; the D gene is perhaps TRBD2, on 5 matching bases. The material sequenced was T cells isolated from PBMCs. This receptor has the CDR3 CASGPGISTDTQYF. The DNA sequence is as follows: TGCGCCAGCGGACCGGGGATTAGCACAGATACGCAGTATTTT.